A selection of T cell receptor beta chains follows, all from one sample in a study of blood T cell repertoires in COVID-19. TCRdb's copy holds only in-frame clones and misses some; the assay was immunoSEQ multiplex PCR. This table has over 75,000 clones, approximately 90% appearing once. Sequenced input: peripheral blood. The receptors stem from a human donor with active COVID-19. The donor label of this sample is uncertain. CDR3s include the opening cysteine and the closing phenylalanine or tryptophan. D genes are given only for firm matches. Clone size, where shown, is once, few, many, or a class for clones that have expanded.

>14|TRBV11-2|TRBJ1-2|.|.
CASSLDLAGYGYTF
TGTGCTAGCAGCTTAGATTTGGCGGGCTATGGCTACACCTTC
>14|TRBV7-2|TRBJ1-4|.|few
CASSLWGAREKLFF
TGTGCCAGCAGCTTATGGGGGGCGCGGGAGAAACTGTTTTTT
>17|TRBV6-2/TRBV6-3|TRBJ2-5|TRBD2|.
CASSDGLAGGPGETQYF
TGTGCCAGCAGTGACGGACTAGCGGGGGGGCCTGGAGAGACCCAGTACTTC
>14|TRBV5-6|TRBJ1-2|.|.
CASSLGEGTYGYTF
TGTGCCAGCAGCTTGGGGGAGGGGACCTATGGCTACACCTTC
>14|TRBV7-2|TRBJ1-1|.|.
CASSLYEANTEAFF
TGTGCCAGCAGCTTATATGAGGCGAACACTGAAGCTTTCTTT
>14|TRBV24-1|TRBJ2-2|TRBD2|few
CATSPAGATGELFF
TGTGCCACCAGTCCAGCGGGGGCTACCGGGGAGCTGTTTTTT
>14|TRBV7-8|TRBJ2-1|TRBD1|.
CASSTGQANNEQFF
TGTGCCAGCAGCACGGGACAGGCTAACAATGAGCAGTTCTTC
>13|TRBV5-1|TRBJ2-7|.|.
CASTPPGGHEQYF
TGCGCCAGCACCCCTCCGGGGGGCCACGAGCAGTACTTC
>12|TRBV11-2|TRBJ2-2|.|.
CASSRVSGELFF
TGTGCCAGCAGCAGAGTATCCGGGGAGCTGTTTTTT
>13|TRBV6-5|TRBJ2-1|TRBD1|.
CASREGQAGGQFF
TGTGCCAGCAGGGAGGGACAGGCAGGCGGGCAGTTCTTC
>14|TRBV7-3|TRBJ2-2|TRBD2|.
CASSLSGATGELFF
TGTGCCAGCAGCCTTAGCGGGGCTACCGGGGAGCTGTTTTTT
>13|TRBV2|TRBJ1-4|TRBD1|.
CASNGQVGEKLFF
TGTGCCAGCAATGGACAGGTCGGTGAAAAACTGTTTTTT
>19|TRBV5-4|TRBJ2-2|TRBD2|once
CASSLGGLAGGAVTGELFF
TGTGCCAGCAGCTTGGGAGGACTAGCGGGGGGGGCTGTCACCGGGGAGCTGTTTTTT
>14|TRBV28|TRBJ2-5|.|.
CASSLWQEQETQYF
TGTGCCAGCAGTTTGTGGCAGGAACAAGAGACCCAGTACTTC
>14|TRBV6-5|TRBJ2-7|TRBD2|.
CASRGSGGFYEQYF
TGTGCCAGCCGGGGTAGCGGGGGCTTCTACGAGCAGTACTTC
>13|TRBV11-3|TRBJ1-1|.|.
CASSLDAGTEAFF
TGTGCCAGCAGCTTAGATGCGGGCACTGAAGCTTTCTTT